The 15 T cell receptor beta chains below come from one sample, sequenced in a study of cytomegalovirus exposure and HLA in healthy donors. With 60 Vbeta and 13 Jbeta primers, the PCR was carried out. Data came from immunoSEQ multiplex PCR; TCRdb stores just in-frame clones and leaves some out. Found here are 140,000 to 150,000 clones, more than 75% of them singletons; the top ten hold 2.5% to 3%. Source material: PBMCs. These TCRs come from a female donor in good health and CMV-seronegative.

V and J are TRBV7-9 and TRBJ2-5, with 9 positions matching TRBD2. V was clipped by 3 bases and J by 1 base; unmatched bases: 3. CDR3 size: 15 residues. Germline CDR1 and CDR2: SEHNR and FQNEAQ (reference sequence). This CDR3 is CASSFRLAAQETQYF. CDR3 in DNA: TGTGCCAGCAGCTTCCGACTAGCGGCCCAAGAGACCCAGTACTTC.

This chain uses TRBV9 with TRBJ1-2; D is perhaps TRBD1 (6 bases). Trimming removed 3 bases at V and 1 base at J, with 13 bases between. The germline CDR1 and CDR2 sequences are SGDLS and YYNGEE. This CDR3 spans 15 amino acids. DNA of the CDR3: TGTGCCAGCAGCGATAACAGGGTTGATAACTATGGCTACACCTTC. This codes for CASSDNRVDNYGYTF.

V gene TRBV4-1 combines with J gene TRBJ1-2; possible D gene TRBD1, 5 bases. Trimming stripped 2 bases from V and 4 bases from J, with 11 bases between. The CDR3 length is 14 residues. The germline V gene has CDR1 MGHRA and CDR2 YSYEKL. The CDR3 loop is CASSQTGFGYGYTF. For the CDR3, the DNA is TGCGCCAGCAGCCAAACAGGATTTGGCTATGGCTACACCTTC.

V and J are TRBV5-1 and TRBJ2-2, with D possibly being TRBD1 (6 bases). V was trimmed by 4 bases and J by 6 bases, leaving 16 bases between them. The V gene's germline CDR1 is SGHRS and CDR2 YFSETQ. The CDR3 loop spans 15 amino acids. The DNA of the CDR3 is TGCGCCAGCAGCCGTTGGCAGGGGAATGCCGGGGAGCTGTTTTTT. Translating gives CASSRWQGNAGELFF.

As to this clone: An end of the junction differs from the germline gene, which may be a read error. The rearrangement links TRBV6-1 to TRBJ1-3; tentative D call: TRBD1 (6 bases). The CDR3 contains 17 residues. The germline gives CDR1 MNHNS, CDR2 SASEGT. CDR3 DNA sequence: TGTGCCAGCGGTGAAGTTCAGGGGAAAGGGACTGGAAACACCATATATTTT. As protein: CASGEVQGKGTGNTIYF.

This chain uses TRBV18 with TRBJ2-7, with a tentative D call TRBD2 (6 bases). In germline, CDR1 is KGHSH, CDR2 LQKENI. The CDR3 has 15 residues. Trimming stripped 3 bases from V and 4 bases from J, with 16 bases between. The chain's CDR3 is CASSPGGDRKYEQYF. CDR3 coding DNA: TGTGCCAGCTCACCGGGCGGGGACCGTAAGTACGAGCAGTACTTC.

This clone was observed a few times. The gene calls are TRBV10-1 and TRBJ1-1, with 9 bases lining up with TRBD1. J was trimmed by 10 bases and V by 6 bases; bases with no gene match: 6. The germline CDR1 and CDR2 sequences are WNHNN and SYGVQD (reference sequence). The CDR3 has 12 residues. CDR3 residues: CASRNGTGTAFF. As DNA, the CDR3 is TGCGCCAGCAGAAACGGGACAGGGACAGCTTTCTTT.

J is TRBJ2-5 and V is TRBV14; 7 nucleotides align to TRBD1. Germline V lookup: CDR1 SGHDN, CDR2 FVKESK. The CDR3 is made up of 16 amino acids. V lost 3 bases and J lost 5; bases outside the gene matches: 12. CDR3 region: CASSQARTGWGETQYF. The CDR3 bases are TGTGCCAGCAGCCAGGCTCGGACAGGATGGGGGGAGACCCAGTACTTC. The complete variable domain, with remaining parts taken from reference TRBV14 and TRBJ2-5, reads EAGVTQFPSHSVIEKGQTVTLRCDPISGHDNLYWYRRVMGKEIKFLLHFVKESKQDESGMPNNRFLAERTGGTYSTLKVQPAELEDSGVYFCASSQARTGWGETQYFGPGTRLLVL.

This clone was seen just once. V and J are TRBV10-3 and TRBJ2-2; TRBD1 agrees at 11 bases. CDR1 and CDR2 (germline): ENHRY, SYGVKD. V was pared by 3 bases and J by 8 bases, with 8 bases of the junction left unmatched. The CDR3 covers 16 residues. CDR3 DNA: TGTGCCATCAGTGACGGACAGGGGGCAGGAATGGGGGAGCTGTTTTTT. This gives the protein CAISDGQGAGMGELFF.

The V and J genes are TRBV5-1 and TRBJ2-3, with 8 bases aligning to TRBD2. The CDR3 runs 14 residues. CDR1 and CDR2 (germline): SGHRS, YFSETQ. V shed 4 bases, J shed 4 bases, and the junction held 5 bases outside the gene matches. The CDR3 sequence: CASSQTSVADTQYF. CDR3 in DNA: TGCGCCAGCAGCCAGACTAGCGTGGCAGATACGCAGTATTTT.

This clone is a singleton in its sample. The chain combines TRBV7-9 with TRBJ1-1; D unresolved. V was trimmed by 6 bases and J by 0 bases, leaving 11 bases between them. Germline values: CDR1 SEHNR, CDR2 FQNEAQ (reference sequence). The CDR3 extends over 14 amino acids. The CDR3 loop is CASRADNMNTEAFF. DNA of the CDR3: TGTGCCAGCAGAGCGGATAACATGAACACTGAAGCTTTCTTT.

The DNA of the CDR3 is TGTGCCAGTAATGGACAGGGTAGTGGAGAGACCCAGTACTTC. This sequence encodes CASNGQGSGETQYF. This sequence joins TRBV19 and TRBJ2-5; TRBD1 matches at 8 bases. J gave up 4 bases and V 7 bases, and 8 bases lay outside the gene matches. CDR3 size: 14 residues. Germline lookup yields CDR1 LNHDA and CDR2 SQIVND (reference sequence).

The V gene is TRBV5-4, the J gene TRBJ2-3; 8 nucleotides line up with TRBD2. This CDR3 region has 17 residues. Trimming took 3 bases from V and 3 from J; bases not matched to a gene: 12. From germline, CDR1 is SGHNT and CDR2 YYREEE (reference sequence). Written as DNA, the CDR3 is TGTGCCAGCAGCTCCCCTAGTGGGACTAGGGTTACAGATACGCAGTATTTT. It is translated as CASSSPSGTRVTDTQYF.

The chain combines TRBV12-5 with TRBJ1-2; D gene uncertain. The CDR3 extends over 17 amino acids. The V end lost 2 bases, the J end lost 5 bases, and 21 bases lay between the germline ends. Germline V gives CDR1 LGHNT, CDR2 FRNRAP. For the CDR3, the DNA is TGTGCTAGTGGTTTGAGCCCCTTACCCTCCACGGGGTATGGCTACACCTTC. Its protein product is CASGLSPLPSTGYGYTF.

For the CDR3, the DNA is TGTGCCAGCAGCGTAAAGGGGGGACAGGGACTCTACAATGAGCAGTTCTTC. Amino acids: CASSVKGGQGLYNEQFF. The chain couples TRBV9 to TRBJ2-1; 9 bases line up with TRBD1. Germline V gene lookup returns CDR1 SGDLS and CDR2 YYNGEE. The CDR3 covers 17 residues. The junction had 8 bases not matched to a gene; V was cut back by 1 base and J by 3 bases.